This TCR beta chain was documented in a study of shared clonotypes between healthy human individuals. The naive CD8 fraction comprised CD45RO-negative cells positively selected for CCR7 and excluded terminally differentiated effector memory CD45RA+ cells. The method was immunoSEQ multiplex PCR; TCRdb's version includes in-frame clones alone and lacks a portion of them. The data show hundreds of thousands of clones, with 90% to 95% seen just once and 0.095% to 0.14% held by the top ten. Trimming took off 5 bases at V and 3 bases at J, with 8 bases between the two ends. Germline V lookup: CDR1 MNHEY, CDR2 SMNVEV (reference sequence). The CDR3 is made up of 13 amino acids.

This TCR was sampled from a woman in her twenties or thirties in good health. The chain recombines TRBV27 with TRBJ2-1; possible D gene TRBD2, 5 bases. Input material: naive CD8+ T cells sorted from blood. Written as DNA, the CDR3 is TGTGCCAGCAGTCCGACTAACTACAATGAGCAGTTCTTC. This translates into CASSPTNYNEQFF.